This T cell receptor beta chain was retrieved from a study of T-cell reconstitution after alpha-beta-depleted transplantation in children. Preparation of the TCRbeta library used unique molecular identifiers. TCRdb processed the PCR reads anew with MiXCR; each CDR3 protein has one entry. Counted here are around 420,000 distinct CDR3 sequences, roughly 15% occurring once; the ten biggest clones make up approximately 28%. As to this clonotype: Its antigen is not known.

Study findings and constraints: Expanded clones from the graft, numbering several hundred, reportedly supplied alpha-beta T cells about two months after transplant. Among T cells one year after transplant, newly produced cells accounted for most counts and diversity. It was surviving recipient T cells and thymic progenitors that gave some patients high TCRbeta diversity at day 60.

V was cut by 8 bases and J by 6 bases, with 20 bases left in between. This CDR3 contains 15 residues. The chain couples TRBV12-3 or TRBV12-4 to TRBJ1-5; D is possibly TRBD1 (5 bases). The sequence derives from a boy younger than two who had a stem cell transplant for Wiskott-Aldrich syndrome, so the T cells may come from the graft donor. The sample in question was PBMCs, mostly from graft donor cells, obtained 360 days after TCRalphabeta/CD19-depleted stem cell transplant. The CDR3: CASSRTSKGIQPQHF. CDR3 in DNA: TGTGCCAGCTCGAGGACATCCAAGGGCATTCAGCCCCAGCATTTT.